The source of this T cell receptor (beta chain) is a study of a mutant IDH1 vaccine in newly diagnosed glioma. On the study more broadly: The sex distribution of treated patients was 62.5% male and about 38% female, with a mean age of 40.4 years.

Stated time point: week 35, safety follow-up. Alongside topical imiquimod, each dose of vaccine comprised 300 ug of mutant IDH1 20-mer peptide. The CDR3 totals 13 residues. V was trimmed by 8 bases and J by 3 bases, leaving 14 bases between them. Germline lookup yields CDR1 KGHSH and CDR2 LQKENI. Turning to this clone: The target antigen is unknown.

Clones were read by immunoSEQ multiplex PCR, and TCRdb kept only the in-frame ones, dropping some. The table lists about 33,000 clones, roughly four fifths of them singletons. The chain joins TRBV18 to TRBJ2-7; weak D call: TRBD1 (5 bases). This receptor was identified in a woman in her late teens or twenties with glioma. Sequenced material: PBMCs, taken from a glioma patient whose treatment included an IDH1 peptide vaccine. The CDR3 bases are TGTGCCAGCCTCAGGGCTACGGGCTACGAGCAGTACTTC. It codes for CASLRATGYEQYF. Full variable domain (remainder filled in from reference TRBV18 and TRBJ2-7): NAGVMQNPRHLVRRRGQEARLRCSPMKGHSHVYWYRQLPEEGLKFMVYLQKENIIDESGMPKERFSAEFPKEGPSILRIQQVVRGDSAAYFCASLRATGYEQYFGPGTRLTVT.